This TCR beta chain was identified during a study of T cells in Graves' hyperthyroidism and ophthalmopathy. Looking at the study overall: Pretreatment peripheral blood was obtained at initial diagnosis.

Findings and caveats of the study: Model-based prediction identified ophthalmopathy a median approximately 6.2 months prior to its onset.

This clonotype was detected only a few times. Antigen specificity is unknown. Exclusion criteria comprised uncontrolled infection, other autoimmune disease, pregnancy or lactation. The TCR beta CDR3 regions underwent amplification using RNA transcripts as the source. The HTBI primer set served for first-round RT-PCR of the TCR CDR3. One entry per CDR3 protein results from TCRdb running MiXCR on the multiplex PCR reads. The sample has almost 600,000 distinct CDR3 sequences; approximately 13% are singletons. The CDR3 contains 17 residues. V was pared by 5 bases and J by 0 bases, with 4 bases of the junction left unmatched. CDR1 LNHDA and CDR2 SQIVND come from the germline V gene (reference sequence).

This clonotype was obtained from a woman aged 25 to 39 with Graves' hyperthyroidism that later progressed to Graves' ophthalmopathy. The rearrangement links TRBV19 to TRBJ2-6, with 10 bases that match TRBD1. Sequencing was carried out using blood. CDR3 nucleotide sequence: TGTGCCAGTAGTCGGGACAGGGGACCCTCTGGGGCCAACGTCCTGACTTTC. Translation: CASSRDRGPSGANVLTF.